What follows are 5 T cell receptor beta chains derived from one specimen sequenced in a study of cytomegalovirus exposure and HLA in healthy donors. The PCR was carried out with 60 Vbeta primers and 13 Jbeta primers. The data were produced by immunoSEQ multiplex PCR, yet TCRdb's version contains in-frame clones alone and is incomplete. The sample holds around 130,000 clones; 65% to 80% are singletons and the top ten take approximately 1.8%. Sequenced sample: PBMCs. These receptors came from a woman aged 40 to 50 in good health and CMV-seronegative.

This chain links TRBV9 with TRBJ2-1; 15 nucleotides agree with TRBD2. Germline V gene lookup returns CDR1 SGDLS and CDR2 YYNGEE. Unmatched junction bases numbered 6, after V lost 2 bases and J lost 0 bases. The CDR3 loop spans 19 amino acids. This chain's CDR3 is CASSVGLAGGWSSYNEQFF. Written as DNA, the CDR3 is TGTGCCAGCAGCGTTGGACTAGCGGGAGGGTGGTCCTCCTACAATGAGCAGTTCTTC.

In nucleotides, the CDR3 is TGTGCCAGCAGCTTAGGGGTTCGGGTCCCAAGCACAGATACGCAGTATTTT. Encoded protein: CASSLGVRVPSTDTQYF. The chain joins TRBV7-2 to TRBJ2-3, with D hard to call. Germline CDR1 reads SGHTA; CDR2 reads FQGNSA. Trimming pared 1 base from V and 0 bases from J, leaving 14 bases between. The CDR3 extends over 17 amino acids.

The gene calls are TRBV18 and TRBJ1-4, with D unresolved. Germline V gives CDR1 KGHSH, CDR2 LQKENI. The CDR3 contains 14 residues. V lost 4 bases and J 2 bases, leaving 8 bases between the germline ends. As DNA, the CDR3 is TGTGCCAGCTCACTAGCCCAGACTAATGAAAAACTGTTTTTT. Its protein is CASSLAQTNEKLFF.

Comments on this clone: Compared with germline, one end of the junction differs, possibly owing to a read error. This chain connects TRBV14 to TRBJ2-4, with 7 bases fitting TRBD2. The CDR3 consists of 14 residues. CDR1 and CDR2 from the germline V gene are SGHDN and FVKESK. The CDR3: CASSAGVLKNSQYF. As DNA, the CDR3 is TGTGCCAGTTCCGCGGGAGTCCTCAAAAACAGTCAGTACTTC.

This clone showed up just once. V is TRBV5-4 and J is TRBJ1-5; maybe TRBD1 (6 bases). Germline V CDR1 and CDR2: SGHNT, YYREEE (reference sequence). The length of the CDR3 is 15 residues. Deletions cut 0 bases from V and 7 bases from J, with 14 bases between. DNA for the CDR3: TGTGCCAGCAGCTTGGACAGGGATGTTAGCCAGCCCCAGCATTTT. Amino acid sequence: CASSLDRDVSQPQHF.